This T cell receptor beta chain stems from a study of blood T cell repertoires in COVID-19. Study in general: The United States, Italy and Spain were the sources of the acute and convalescent COVID-19 samples.

Only in-frame clones appear in the TCRdb table, and some are missing; sequencing was by immunoSEQ multiplex PCR. The table lists 130,000 to 150,000 clones, about four fifths of them singletons. Germline V CDR1 and CDR2: SGHNT, YYREEE (reference sequence). This CDR3 region has 16 residues. The junction had 8 bases not matched to a gene; V was cut back by 0 bases and J by 4 bases. The sample comprised PBMCs or T cells enriched from blood (not recorded which). This clonotype originated in a man aged 35-49 years with acute COVID-19. This sequence joins TRBV5-4 and TRBJ1-1; 8 nucleotides match TRBD1. The CDR3 sequence is CASSLDRGVSVTEAFF. CDR3 coding DNA: TGTGCCAGCAGCTTGGACAGGGGGGTTTCGGTCACTGAAGCTTTCTTT.